A selection of T cell receptor beta chains follows, all from one sample in a study of blood T cell repertoires in COVID-19. The table came from immunoSEQ multiplex PCR; TCRdb's copy has only in-frame clones and leaves some out. The sample contains hundreds of thousands of clones, around 87% of which appear only once. Material for sequencing was peripheral blood. These TCRs come from a woman between 55 and 75 years old with COVID-19, enrolled during active disease. The CDR3 runs from the conserved cysteine through the conserved F or W. A D gene is named only where the DNA matches it firmly. Size tells how often a clone was seen (once, few, many) or the class of an expanded clone, and some rows leave it out.

d_call	j_call	v_call	clone_size	cdr3_aa	cdr3_nt
NA	TRBJ1-1	TRBV28	NA	CASSLNWNTEAFF	TGTGCCAGCAGCCTTAACTGGAACACTGAAGCTTTCTTT
TRBD2	TRBJ2-5	TRBV7-2	NA	CASSAGLAEETQYF	TGTGCCAGCAGCGCCGGACTAGCCGAAGAGACCCAGTACTTC
TRBD2	TRBJ2-7	TRBV11-2	NA	CASSLDPSKRGLSYEQYF	TGTGCCAGCAGCTTAGACCCCTCGAAGCGGGGTCTTTCCTACGAGCAGTACTTC
TRBD1	TRBJ1-2	TRBV10-3	few	CAITIRPGTGDNGYTF	TGTGCCATCACCATCCGTCCCGGGACAGGGGATAATGGCTACACCTTC
TRBD1	TRBJ2-3	TRBV5-1	NA	CASTRGQGTDTQYF	TGCGCCAGCACCAGGGGACAGGGAACAGATACGCAGTATTTT
NA	TRBJ1-1	TRBV11-3	NA	CASSLFEDTEAFF	TGTGCCAGCAGCTTATTTGAGGACACTGAAGCTTTCTTT
NA	TRBJ2-7	TRBV3-1/TRBV3-2	NA	CASSQGTLGEQYF	TGTGCCAGCAGCCAAGGGACTCTGGGCGAGCAGTACTTC
NA	TRBJ1-2	TRBV6-5	NA	CASRNQAGGYTF	TGTGCCAGCAGAAATCAGGCGGGCGGCTACACCTTC
NA	TRBJ1-6	TRBV7-6	NA	CASSLGAGVNSPLHF	TGTGCCAGCAGCTTAGGGGCCGGGGTAAATTCACCCCTCCACTTT
TRBD1	TRBJ1-1	TRBV29-1	NA	CSVWGQGEIEAFF	TGCAGCGTCTGGGGACAGGGCGAGATCGAAGCTTTCTTT
TRBD2	TRBJ2-3	TRBV2	NA	CASRETSGGGDTQYF	TGTGCCAGCAGGGAGACTAGCGGGGGGGGAGATACGCAGTATTTT
NA	TRBJ2-7	TRBV4-1	once	CASSQEGAGSSYEQYF	TGCGCCAGCAGCCAAGAGGGGGCAGGGAGCTCCTACGAGCAGTACTTC
NA	TRBJ1-4	TRBV28	NA	CASSSLVNGKLFF	TGTGCCAGCAGTTCCCTCGTGAACGGAAAACTGTTTTTT
NA	TRBJ2-5	TRBV11-3	NA	CASSFRGGETQYF	TGTGCCAGCAGCTTCAGAGGGGGAGAGACCCAGTACTTC
TRBD1	TRBJ1-3	TRBV5-1	NA	CASSFMPGQGEGNTIYF	TGCGCCAGCAGCTTTATGCCCGGACAGGGGGAAGGAAACACCATATATTTT
TRBD2	TRBJ2-2	TRBV6-2/TRBV6-3	NA	CASSYKGLAGGTWTGELFF	TGTGCCAGCAGTTACAAGGGACTAGCGGGGGGGACGTGGACCGGGGAGCTGTTTTTT
NA	TRBJ2-3	TRBV5-6	NA	CASSLYGGGDTQYF	TGTGCCAGCAGCTTGTACGGGGGTGGGGATACGCAGTATTTT
TRBD2	TRBJ2-2	TRBV19	NA	CASSGLAANTGELFF	TGTGCCAGTAGTGGGCTAGCGGCGAACACCGGGGAGCTGTTTTTT
NA	TRBJ1-5	TRBV7-6	NA	CASSLGHRNSNQPQHF	TGTGCCAGCAGCTTGGGTCACAGGAATAGCAATCAGCCCCAGCATTTT
TRBD2	TRBJ2-2	TRBV27	few	CASSSGTSGGRGWAGELFF	TGTGCCAGCAGTTCCGGGACTAGCGGGGGGAGGGGTTGGGCCGGGGAGCTGTTTTTT
NA	TRBJ2-7	TRBV6-6	NA	CASSSGVTRHEQYF	TGTGCCAGCAGTTCCGGGGTGACTCGCCACGAGCAGTACTTC
NA	TRBJ1-1	TRBV2	NA	CASSFQALEAFF	TGTGCCAGCAGTTTTCAGGCCCTTGAAGCTTTCTTT
NA	TRBJ1-4	TRBV23-1	NA	CASSQPDSSNEKLFF	TGCGCCAGCAGTCAACCAGACAGTAGTAATGAAAAACTGTTTTTT
NA	TRBJ1-1	TRBV3-1/TRBV3-2	few	CASSPGVQGSFTEAFF	TGTGCCAGCAGCCCAGGGGTGCAGGGGTCGTTCACTGAAGCTTTCTTT
TRBD1	TRBJ1-1	TRBV2	NA	CASSRTGNTEAFF	TGTGCCAGCAGTCGGACAGGGAACACTGAAGCTTTCTTT
NA	TRBJ1-5	TRBV5-1	NA	CASSLVPSGNQPQHF	TGCGCCAGCAGCTTAGTCCCTTCGGGCAATCAGCCCCAGCATTTT
TRBD1	TRBJ2-5	TRBV6-5	NA	CASSRGSQETQYF	TGTGCCAGCAGCAGGGGGTCTCAAGAGACCCAGTACTTC
TRBD2	TRBJ2-1	TRBV9	NA	CASSEEASGALDEQFF	TGTGCCAGCAGCGAAGAGGCTAGCGGGGCCCTCGATGAGCAGTTCTTC
NA	TRBJ1-2	TRBV12-5	NA	CASGLVGRGTGYTF	TGTGCTAGTGGTTTGGTGGGCCGCGGGACCGGCTACACCTTC
NA	TRBJ2-5	TRBV21-1	once	CASSKARSEETQYF	TGTGCCAGCAGCAAAGCGCGGTCGGAGGAGACCCAGTACTTC
NA	TRBJ1-1	TRBV15	NA	CATSRSAGGTEAFF	TGTGCCACCAGCAGATCCGCGGGGGGGACTGAAGCTTTCTTT
NA	TRBJ2-2	TRBV28	NA	CASSSFGLTGELFF	TGTGCCAGCAGTTCGTTCGGACTCACCGGGGAGCTGTTTTTT
TRBD1	TRBJ1-2	TRBV6-2/TRBV6-3	NA	CASSYTGQGVFGNGYTF	TGTGCCAGCAGTTACACTGGACAGGGAGTATTTGGGAATGGCTACACCTTC
NA	TRBJ1-3	TRBV3-1/TRBV3-2	NA	CASSQVGSGNTIYF	TGTGCCAGCAGCCAAGTCGGGTCGGGAAACACCATATATTTT
TRBD2	TRBJ2-1	TRBV10-2	NA	CASSESLSGGRTYNEQFF	TGCGCCAGCAGTGAGTCGCTAAGCGGGGGCCGCACCTACAATGAGCAGTTCTTC
NA	TRBJ2-7	TRBV6-5	NA	CASSYSGGPGEQYF	TGTGCCAGCAGTTACTCTGGGGGCCCCGGCGAGCAGTACTTC
NA	TRBJ1-5	TRBV19	few	CASAPSSGRNQPQHF	TGTGCCAGCGCCCCGAGTTCCGGGAGGAATCAGCCCCAGCATTTT
TRBD1	TRBJ2-1	TRBV10-3	few	CAISEVGTGHNEQFF	TGTGCCATCAGTGAAGTGGGGACAGGGCACAATGAGCAGTTCTTC
NA	TRBJ1-2	TRBV6-5	NA	CASSLRGSYGYTF	TGTGCCAGCAGTTTACGGGGGAGCTATGGCTACACCTTC
NA	TRBJ1-1	TRBV7-2	NA	CASSRGGEAEAFF	TGTGCCAGCAGCCGAGGAGGCGAGGCTGAAGCTTTCTTT
NA	TRBJ1-5	TRBV6-5	NA	CASSPWRDSNQPQHF	TGTGCCAGCAGCCCCTGGCGGGACAGCAATCAGCCCCAGCATTTT
TRBD1	TRBJ1-1	TRBV11-2	NA	CASSLPGTGNTEAFF	TGTGCCAGCAGCTTACCCGGGACAGGGAACACTGAAGCTTTCTTT
TRBD1	TRBJ1-5	TRBV2	NA	CASSEGTGYQPQHF	TGTGCCAGCAGTGAAGGGACAGGTTATCAGCCCCAGCATTTT
NA	TRBJ1-4	TRBV6-5	once	CATPSWGASEKLFF	TGTGCCACCCCTTCCTGGGGCGCGAGTGAAAAACTGTTTTTT
NA	TRBJ1-1	TRBV19	NA	CASSQLYGTPNTEAFF	TGTGCCAGTAGTCAACTTTACGGGACACCGAACACTGAAGCTTTCTTT